The 22 T cell receptor beta chains reported below all come from one sample, sequenced in a study of blood T cells in healthy people across ages. A second PCR of 7 to 11 cycles used a sample-barcoded 5' primer and a J-beta primer mix. TCRdb reprocessed the 5' RACE reads via MiXCR and lists one record per CDR3 protein. This table has roughly 2 million distinct CDR3 sequences, roughly 49% appearing once. The sequencing sample was made of blood. The receptor source for this set is a woman aged 40 to 49 in good health.

V gene TRBV6-1 combines with J gene TRBJ2-7, with 7 bases fitting TRBD1. Losses at the gene ends were 4 bases for V and 10 bases for J; bases not matched to a gene: 4. The V gene's germline CDR1 is MNHNS and CDR2 SASEGT. The CDR3 has 11 residues. As DNA, the CDR3 is TGTGCCAGCAGTGTGAAGGGGGCCCAGTACTTC. This gives the protein CASSVKGAQYF.

With respect to this clonotype: Without the conserved terminal phenylalanine or tryptophan, this CDR3 likely stems from a read error. The chain combines TRBV20-1 with TRBJ1-5; 9 nucleotides match TRBD1. This CDR3 region has 14 residues. Germline V gene data show CDR1 as DFQATT and CDR2 as SNEGSKA (reference sequence). V trimming: 6 bases; J trimming: 6 bases; junction bases outside the gene matches: 9. The CDR3 loop reads CSAQDRGLSQPQHL. The CDR3 bases are TGCAGTGCCCAGGACAGGGGTTTGAGTCAGCCCCAGCATCTT.

The V call is TRBV5-1, the J call TRBJ2-3, with 8 bases fitting TRBD1. This CDR3 has 15 residues. Germline assignment: CDR1 SGHRS and CDR2 YFSETQ. V gave up 5 bases and J gave up 4 bases; unmatched junction bases: 9. CDR3 residues: CASRDRGFSPDTQYF. CDR3 nucleotides: TGCGCCAGCAGAGACAGGGGTTTCTCCCCAGATACGCAGTATTTT.

This clonotype came up a few times. The chain joins TRBV24-1 to TRBJ2-1, with TRBD2 matching 10 bases. V gave up 2 bases and J gave up 2 bases; unmatched junction bases: 2. The CDR3 has 16 amino acids. The germline CDR1 and CDR2 sequences are KGHDR and SFDVKD. The CDR3 sequence is CATSDSLAGAYNEQFF. The CDR3, as DNA: TGTGCCACCAGTGATTCTCTAGCGGGGGCCTACAATGAGCAGTTCTTC.

The J gene is TRBJ2-1, the V gene TRBV12-5, with no clear D. The CDR3 runs 8 residues. CDR1 is LGHNT and CDR2 is FRNRAP in the germline V gene. V was pared by 9 bases and J by 11 bases, with 5 bases between. Written as DNA, the CDR3 is TGTGCTAGGGGCCAGCAGTTCTTC. Translation: CARGQQFF. Variable domain in full (rest from reference TRBV12-5 and TRBJ2-1): DARVTQTPRHKVTEMGQEVTMRCQPILGHNTVFWYRQTMMQGLELLAYFRNRAPLDDSGMPKDRFSAEMPDATLATLKIQPSEPRDSAVYFCARGQQFFGPGTRLTVL.

With respect to this clonotype: A much larger clonotype is one base distant, so this may be a read error. The chain has TRBV4-3 and TRBJ2-5; D gene uncertain. The J call may be wrong; the DNA end is better matched by TRBJ2-7. From germline, CDR1 is LGHNA and CDR2 YSLEER. The CDR3 has 12 amino acids. The CDR3 DNA follows: TGCGCCAGCGGCCAAGATGACTACGAGCAGTACTTC. As protein: CASGQDDYEQYF.

This chain connects TRBV13 to TRBJ1-1, with TRBD1 matching 7 bases. The CDR3 has 16 residues. The germline V gene has CDR1 PRHDT and CDR2 FYEKMQ (reference sequence). The V gene end was trimmed by 0 bases and the J gene end by 8 bases; junction bases not matched to a gene: 12. CDR3 nucleotides: TGTGCCAGCAGCTTAGGCGCGGCAGGGCTCAGGGGGGAAGCTTTCTTT. As protein: CASSLGAAGLRGEAFF.

V usage is TRBV7-2 and J usage is TRBJ2-7, with D perhaps matching TRBD1 or TRBD2 (5 bases each). Germline values: CDR1 SGHTA, CDR2 FQGNSA. CDR3 length equals 14 residues. Trimming cost V 5 bases and J 6 bases, with 17 bases left between them. Written as DNA, the CDR3 is TGTGCCAGCAGCGATGACAGACCTGAGGGCGAGCAGTACTTC. Translated, it gives CASSDDRPEGEQYF.

This clonotype was counted at least ten times. This chain connects TRBV20-1 to TRBJ2-3, with 9 bases lining up with TRBD2. The J segment lost 0 bases and the V segment lost 7 bases, leaving 8 bases of the junction unmatched. The CDR3 is made up of 15 amino acids. Germline V gene lookup returns CDR1 DFQATT and CDR2 SNEGSKA (reference sequence). The CDR3 is CSVRGGARSTDTQYF. CDR3 in DNA: TGCAGTGTGCGCGGGGGGGCGCGTAGCACAGATACGCAGTATTTT.

This clonotype occurred a few times. A read error may produce the germline difference seen at one junction end. This chain links TRBV20-1 with TRBJ1-2, with a weak D call TRBD1 (5 bases). CDR1 is DFQATT, CDR2 SNEGSKA, per germline (reference sequence). This CDR3 has 14 residues. The CDR3 DNA sequence: TGCAGTGCTTCGACGGGGGAATATAACTCTGGCTACACCTTC. As protein: CSASTGEYNSGYTF.

This chain links TRBV7-2 with TRBJ1-6; tentative D call: TRBD1 (5 bases). The germline CDR1 and CDR2 sequences are SGHTA and FQGNSA. This CDR3 has 15 residues. The V end lost 4 bases, the J end lost 7 bases, and 14 bases lay between the germline ends. For the CDR3, the DNA is TGTGCCAGCAGCTCTTGGGGCCGGGGGAATTCACCCCTCCACTTT. As protein: CASSSWGRGNSPLHF.

V gene TRBV9 combines with J gene TRBJ1-2; D gene ambiguous. The germline V and J ends were trimmed by 0 bases and 5 bases, with 5 bases remaining between them. Germline V gene lookup returns CDR1 SGDLS and CDR2 YYNGEE. This CDR3 contains 12 residues. CDR3 residues: CASSVVEYGYTF. DNA for the CDR3: TGTGCCAGCAGCGTAGTGGAGTATGGCTACACCTTC.

This clonotype was observed a few times. This chain uses TRBV20-1 with TRBJ2-7, with 7 bases lining up with TRBD2. The last part of the DNA fits TRBJ2-5 better; the J call may be wrong. Germline V gives CDR1 DFQATT, CDR2 SNEGSKA (reference sequence). This CDR3 region has 13 residues. The CDR3 nucleotides read TGCAGTGCTGCCCCGGGGGGCCAAGAGACCCAGTACTTC. This translates into CSAAPGGQETQYF.

This clonotype was counted between two and nine times. A much larger clone differs by one base, so this may be a read error. This chain joins TRBV18 and TRBJ2-5; D unresolved. CDR1 and CDR2 from the germline V gene are KGHSH and LQKENI. With 0 bases removed from V and 2 bases from J, the gap between germline ends came to 10 bases. The CDR3 length is 15 residues. CDR3 in amino acids: CASSPPGQLQETQYF. The CDR3 DNA is TGTGCCAGCTCACCACCGGGTCAACTTCAAGAGACCCAGTACTTC.

The chain carries TRBV5-1 and TRBJ2-7, with D possibly matching TRBD2 (5 bases). The CDR3 runs to 14 residues. V lost 4 bases, J lost 2 bases, and 13 bases lay in between. Germline CDR1 and CDR2: SGHRS and YFSETQ. The CDR3 sequence is CASSGLNAAYEQYF. DNA for the CDR3: TGCGCCAGCAGCGGACTTAATGCAGCCTACGAGCAGTACTTC.

CDR3 bases: TGTGCCAGCAGTTTATCCACGGGACCTTGGGAGACCCAGTACTTC. The encoded protein is CASSLSTGPWETQYF. The chain recombines TRBV27 with TRBJ2-5, with D possibly being TRBD1 or TRBD2 (5 bases each). The CDR3 covers 15 residues. The V end lost 0 bases, the J end lost 5 bases, and 13 bases lay between the germline ends. Germline V gives CDR1 MNHEY, CDR2 SMNVEV (reference sequence).

The count of this clonotype is one. The CDR3 protein is CASSYTGAIGYTF. The CDR3 DNA sequence: TGTGCCAGCAGTTATACGGGGGCCATTGGCTACACCTTC. The V call is TRBV6-5, the J call TRBJ1-2, with D tentatively TRBD1 (6 bases). Germline V gene data show CDR1 as MNHEY and CDR2 as SVGAGI. The V end lost 3 bases, the J end lost 7 bases, and 12 bases lay between the germline ends. This CDR3 region has 13 residues.

This clonotype was seen a handful of times. The chain couples TRBV5-6 to TRBJ2-3; 10 bases line up with TRBD1. J lost 2 bases, V lost 4 bases, and 7 bases had no gene match. The CDR3 is made up of 16 amino acids. Looked up from germline, CDR1 is SGHDT and CDR2 is YYEEEE. The CDR3 is CASSKRQGALTDTQYF. Written as DNA, the CDR3 is TGTGCCAGCAGCAAAAGACAGGGGGCTCTCACAGATACGCAGTATTTT.

This clonotype turned up a few times. The chain is built from TRBV4-2 and TRBJ1-2, with TRBD1 as a possible D gene (6 bases). The V and J ends lost 0 bases and 5 bases respectively, with 16 bases between them. The CDR3 length is 16 residues. Germline CDR1 reads LGHNA; CDR2 reads YNFKEQ. DNA for the CDR3: TGTGCCAGCAGCCAAGATAGAGGGGGGGCGCGATATGGCTACACCTTC. This codes for CASSQDRGGARYGYTF.

This clonotype has more than one count but fewer than ten. The V gene is TRBV5-1, the J gene TRBJ1-2; D gene unclear. Per the germline V gene, CDR1 is SGHRS and CDR2 is YFSETQ. V lost 6 bases and J lost 8, with 11 bases in between. CDR3 size: 11 residues. CDR3 bases: TGCGCCAGCACCGGGCCCGAAGGCTACACCTTC. This codes for CASTGPEGYTF.

This clonotype was observed a few times. The rearrangement uses TRBV7-2 and TRBJ1-2; D is unclear. This CDR3 is built from 13 residues. With 6 bases removed from V and 0 bases from J, the gap between germline ends came to 8 bases. Germline CDR1 and CDR2: SGHTA and FQGNSA. CDR3 loop: CASSSQTNYGYTF. DNA of the CDR3: TGTGCCAGCAGTTCCCAGACTAACTATGGCTACACCTTC.

The chain links TRBV28 to TRBJ1-2, with D perhaps matching TRBD1 (5 bases). Trimming took 4 bases from V and 2 from J, leaving 14 bases between them. CDR1 is MDHEN and CDR2 is SYDVKM in the germline V gene. The CDR3 consists of 15 residues. The CDR3 region has the DNA TGTGCCAGCAGTTGGGGGTTAGACAGCAACTATGGCTACACCTTC. It codes for CASSWGLDSNYGYTF.